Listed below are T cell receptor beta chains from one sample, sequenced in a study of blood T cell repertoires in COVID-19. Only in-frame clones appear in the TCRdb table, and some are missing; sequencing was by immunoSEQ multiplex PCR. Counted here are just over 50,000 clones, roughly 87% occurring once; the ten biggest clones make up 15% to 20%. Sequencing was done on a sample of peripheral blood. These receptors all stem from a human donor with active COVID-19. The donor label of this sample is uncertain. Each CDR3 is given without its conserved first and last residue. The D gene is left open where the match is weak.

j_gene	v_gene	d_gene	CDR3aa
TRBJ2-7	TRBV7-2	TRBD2	ASSFTSGYEQY
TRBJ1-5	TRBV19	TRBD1	ATEPGQGLNSGNQPQH
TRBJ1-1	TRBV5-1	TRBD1	ASSLGFAGGFEAF
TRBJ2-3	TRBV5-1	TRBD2	ASSSWGTSGETDTQY
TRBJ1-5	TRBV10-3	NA	AISENSGANSNQPQH
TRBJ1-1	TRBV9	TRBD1	ASSVADRVYTEAF
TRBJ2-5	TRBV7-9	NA	ASSLVRETQY
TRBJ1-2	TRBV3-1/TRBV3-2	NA	ASSQKGGDYGYT
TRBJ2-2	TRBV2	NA	ASSESTRQLPGELF
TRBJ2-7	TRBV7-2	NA	ASSESPPYQQY
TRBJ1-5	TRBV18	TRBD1	ASSPRGTDQPQH
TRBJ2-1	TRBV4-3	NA	ASSQDVMREQF
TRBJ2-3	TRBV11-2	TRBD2	ASSLYGSGGPDTQY
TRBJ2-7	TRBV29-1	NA	SARTDRSYEQY
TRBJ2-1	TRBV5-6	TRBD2	ASSLVRRGGNEQF
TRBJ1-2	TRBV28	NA	ASSLPQGNYT
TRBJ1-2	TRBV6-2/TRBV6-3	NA	ASSETENYGYT
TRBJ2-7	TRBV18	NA	ASSPSRDSSYEQY
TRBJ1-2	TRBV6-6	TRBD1	ASRTQTGGYGYT
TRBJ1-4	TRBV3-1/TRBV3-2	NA	ASSHTRGGLVEKLF
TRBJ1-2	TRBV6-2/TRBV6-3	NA	ASSPDRGHPRSNYGYT
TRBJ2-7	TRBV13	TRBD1	ASRKQGSSYEQY
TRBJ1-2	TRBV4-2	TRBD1	ASSLYEGTVANYGYT
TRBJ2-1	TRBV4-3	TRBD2	ASSTMAGGFDEQF
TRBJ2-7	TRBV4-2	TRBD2	ASSQETSGAAGEQY
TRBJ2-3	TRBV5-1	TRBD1	ASSLAGGAGDTQY
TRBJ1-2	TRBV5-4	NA	ASSSRTDFYGYT
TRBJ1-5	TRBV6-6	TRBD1	ASSRMDRGVQPQH
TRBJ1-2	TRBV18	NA	ASSVGDYGYT
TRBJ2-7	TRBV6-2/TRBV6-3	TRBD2	ASSSSGGPYEQY
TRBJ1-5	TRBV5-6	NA	ASSAIGRGFQPQH
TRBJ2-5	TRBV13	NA	ASSVDRETQY
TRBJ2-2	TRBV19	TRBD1	ASSTGTGTGELF
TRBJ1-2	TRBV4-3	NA	ASSQDVRDGYT
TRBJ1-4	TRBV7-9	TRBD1	ASSPLTGALEKLF
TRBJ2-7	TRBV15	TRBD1	ATSRDRTGGADEQY
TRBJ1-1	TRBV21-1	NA	ASSNRTTGGNTEAF
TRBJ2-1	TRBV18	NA	ASSPLRGNEQF
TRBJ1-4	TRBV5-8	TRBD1	ASSFGTGATNEKLF
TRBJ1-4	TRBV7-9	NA	ASSLFGGRDGKLF